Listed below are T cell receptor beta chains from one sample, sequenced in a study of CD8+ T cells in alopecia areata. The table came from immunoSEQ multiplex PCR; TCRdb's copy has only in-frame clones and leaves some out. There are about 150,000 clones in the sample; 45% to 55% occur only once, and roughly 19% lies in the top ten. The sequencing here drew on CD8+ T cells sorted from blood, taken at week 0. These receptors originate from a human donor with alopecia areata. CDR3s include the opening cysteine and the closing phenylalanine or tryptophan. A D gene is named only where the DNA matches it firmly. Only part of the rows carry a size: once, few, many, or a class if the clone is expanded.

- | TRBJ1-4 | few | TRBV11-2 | CASSLDPPTRSNEKLFF | TGTGCCAGCAGCTTAGATCCACCGACACGGAGTAATGAAAAACTGTTTTTT
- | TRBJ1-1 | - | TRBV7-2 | CASSSFPRDPGTEAFF | TGTGCCAGCAGCTCGTTTCCCCGGGACCCGGGCACTGAAGCTTTCTTT
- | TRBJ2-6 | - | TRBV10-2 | CASRVGSGANVLTF | TGCGCCAGCAGGGTGGGATCTGGGGCCAACGTCCTGACTTTC
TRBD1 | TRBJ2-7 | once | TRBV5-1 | CASSGTGGNEQYF | TGCGCCAGCAGTGGTACAGGGGGCAACGAGCAGTACTTC
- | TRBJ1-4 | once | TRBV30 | CAWSVPGRPEKLFF | TGTGCCTGGAGTGTACCGGGACGGCCCGAAAAACTGTTTTTT
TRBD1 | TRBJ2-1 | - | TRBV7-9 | CASSFTGGTYNEQFF | TGTGCCAGCAGCTTTACAGGGGGAACCTACAATGAGCAGTTCTTC
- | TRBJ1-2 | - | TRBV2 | CASISPGGYTF | TGTGCCAGCATCTCCCCTGGGGGCTACACCTTC
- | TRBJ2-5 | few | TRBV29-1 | CSGLSETQYF | TGCAGCGGTTTATCAGAGACCCAGTACTTC
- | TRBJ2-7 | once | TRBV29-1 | CSVYDPYEQYF | TGCAGCGTTTACGACCCCTACGAGCAGTACTTC
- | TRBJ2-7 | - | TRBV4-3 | CASSQDSEGAEEQYF | TGCGCCAGCAGCCAAGATTCGGAAGGAGCTGAGGAGCAGTACTTC
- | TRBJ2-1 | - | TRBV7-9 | CASSRTVPNEQFF | TGTGCCAGCAGCCGTACCGTCCCGAATGAGCAGTTCTTC
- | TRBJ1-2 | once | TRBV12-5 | CASGLPPVGYTF | TGTGCTAGTGGTCTCCCGCCGGTTGGCTACACCTTC
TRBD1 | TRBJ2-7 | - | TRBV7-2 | CASSLSGGSSYEQYF | TGTGCCAGCAGCTTATCAGGGGGAAGCTCCTACGAGCAGTACTTC
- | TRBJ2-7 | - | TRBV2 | CASSNVRGEQYF | TGTGCCAGCAGCAATGTTCGAGGCGAGCAGTACTTC
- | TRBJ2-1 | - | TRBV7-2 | CASSHWTGTYNEQFF | TGTGCCAGCAGCCATTGGACCGGGACCTACAATGAGCAGTTCTTC
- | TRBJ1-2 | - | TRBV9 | CASSVDGTPKAGGYTF | TGTGCCAGCAGCGTAGATGGGACTCCCAAAGCGGGCGGCTACACCTTC
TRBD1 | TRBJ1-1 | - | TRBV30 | CAWSDRGRGTEAFF | TGTGCCTGGAGTGACAGGGGGCGAGGAACTGAAGCTTTCTTT
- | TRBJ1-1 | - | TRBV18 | CASSIGVNTEAFF | TGTGCCAGCTCCATAGGGGTGAACACTGAAGCTTTCTTT
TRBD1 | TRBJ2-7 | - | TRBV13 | CASSLKQGVIYEQYF | TGTGCCAGCAGCTTAAAACAGGGGGTAATCTACGAGCAGTACTTC
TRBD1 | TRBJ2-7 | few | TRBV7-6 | CASSPGQTWEQYF | TGTGCCAGCAGCCCGGGACAGACATGGGAGCAGTACTTC
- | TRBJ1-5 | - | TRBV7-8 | CASSLASGIDEPQHF | TGTGCCAGCAGCTTAGCGTCGGGGATCGATGAGCCCCAGCATTTT
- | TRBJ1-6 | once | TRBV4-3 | CASSQEVKANSPLHF | TGCGCCAGCAGCCAAGAGGTAAAGGCTAATTCACCCCTCCACTTT
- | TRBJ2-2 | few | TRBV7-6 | CASSLAPGAGANTGELFF | TGTGCCAGCAGCTTAGCGCCGGGGGCAGGGGCGAACACCGGGGAGCTGTTTTTT
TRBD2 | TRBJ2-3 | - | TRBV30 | CAWSLSGGAQDTQYF | TGTGCCTGGAGTCTTAGCGGGGGGGCACAAGATACGCAGTATTTT
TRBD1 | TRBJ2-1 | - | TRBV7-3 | CASSLGTGWNNEQFF | TGTGCCAGCAGCTTAGGGACAGGGTGGAATAATGAGCAGTTCTTC
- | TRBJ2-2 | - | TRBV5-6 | CASSLAGELFF | TGTGCCAGCAGCTTAGCCGGGGAGCTGTTTTTT
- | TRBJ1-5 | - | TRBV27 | CASSYAGGNQPQHF | TGTGCCAGCAGCTATGCGGGGGGCAATCAGCCCCAGCATTTT
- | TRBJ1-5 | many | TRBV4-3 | CASSQERGLVHNQPQHF | TGCGCCAGCAGCCAAGAGCGAGGGCTGGTTCACAATCAGCCCCAGCATTTT
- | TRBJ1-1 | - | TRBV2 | CASSENVEVNTEAFF | TGTGCCAGCAGTGAGAACGTAGAGGTTAACACTGAAGCTTTCTTT
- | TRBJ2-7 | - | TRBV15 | CATSEGSSYEQYF | TGTGCCACCAGCGAGGGGAGCTCCTACGAGCAGTACTTC
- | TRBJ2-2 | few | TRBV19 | CASRWGTGGELFF | TGTGCCAGCCGCTGGGGGACGGGCGGGGAGCTGTTTTTT
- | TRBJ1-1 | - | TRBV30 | CAWSVGSNTEAFF | TGTGCCTGGAGTGTGGGGTCGAACACTGAAGCTTTCTTT